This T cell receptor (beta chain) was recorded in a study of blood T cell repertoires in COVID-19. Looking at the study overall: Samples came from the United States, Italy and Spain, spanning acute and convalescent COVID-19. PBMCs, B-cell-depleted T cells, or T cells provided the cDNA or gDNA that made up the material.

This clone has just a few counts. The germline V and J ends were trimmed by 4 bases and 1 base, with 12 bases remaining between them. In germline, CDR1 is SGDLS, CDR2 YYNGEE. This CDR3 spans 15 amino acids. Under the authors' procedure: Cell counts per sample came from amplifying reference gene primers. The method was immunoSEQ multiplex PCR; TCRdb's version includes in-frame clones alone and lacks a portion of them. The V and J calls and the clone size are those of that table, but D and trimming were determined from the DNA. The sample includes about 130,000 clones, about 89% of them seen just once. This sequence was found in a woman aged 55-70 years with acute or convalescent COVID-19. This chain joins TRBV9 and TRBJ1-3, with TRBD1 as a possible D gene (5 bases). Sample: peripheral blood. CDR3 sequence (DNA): TGTGCCAGCAGCCAGACCCAGGGTTCTGGAAACACCATATATTTT. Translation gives CASSQTQGSGNTIYF.